This T cell receptor beta chain was retrieved from a study of CD8+ T cells in alopecia areata. Study details: Patients in the treated group were given tofacitinib by mouth, 5 to 10 mg twice a day.

This clone has a handful of counts. Germline lookup yields CDR1 SGDLS and CDR2 YYNGEE. V lost 3 bases and J 3 bases, leaving 30 bases between the germline ends. The CDR3 has 20 residues. Treatment described: oral pan-JAK inhibitor, 5-10 mg twice daily. Both CD4+ and CD8+ T cells were separated by sorting PBMCs. After isolation, RNA underwent reverse transcription to generate cDNA as the sequencing template. Clones were sequenced by immunoSEQ multiplex PCR, and TCRdb holds only the in-frame ones, with some missing. The sample records over 70,000 clones, around 65% being singletons. The V gene is TRBV9, the J gene TRBJ1-1; TRBD1 is a possible D gene (6 bases). Material: CD8+ T cells sorted from blood, obtained at week 24, from a patient treated with tofacitinib. The receptor was derived from a human donor with alopecia areata. Here the CDR3 reads CASSAVRTRDTKTLDTEAFF. CDR3 DNA: TGTGCCAGCAGCGCCGTCCGAACCCGGGACACAAAGACCCTGGACACTGAAGCTTTCTTT.